Sequencing of this TCR beta chain was carried out in a study of shared clonotypes between healthy human individuals. Study conclusions and caveats: Owing to a small donor count, the genetic and exposure-history diversity represented was limited. Tissue TCR repertoires likely differ from these blood-only repertoires.

About this clone: Its antigen is not known.

Replicate PCRs for sorted subsets used approximately 220 ng DNA; this equaled 33,000 or so T cell genomes. The method was immunoSEQ multiplex PCR; TCRdb's version includes in-frame clones alone and lacks a portion of them. The sample holds 2.3 million or so clones; approximately 93% are singletons and the top ten take approximately 0.4%. The donors, healthy adults who were HIV-negative, had experienced no recent acute infections or vaccinations. The CDR3 spans 17 residues. The trim removed 3 bases at V and 5 bases at J, leaving 9 bases unmatched. The germline gives CDR1 SNHLY, CDR2 FYNNEI. V usage is TRBV2 and J usage is TRBJ2-2, with TRBD2 matching over 10 bases. This receptor was obtained from a man aged 18 to 30 in good health. Some clones in this sample may be carry-over from other donors' samples. The material sequenced was naive CD4+ T cells from PBMCs. The subset denotes: CD45RA+ positively selected. The CDR3, as DNA: TGTGCCAGCAGTGATAGGTGGCTAGCGGGAGTGACCGGGGAGCTGTTTTTT. This gives the protein CASSDRWLAGVTGELFF. Filled out from reference TRBV2 and TRBJ2-2, the complete variable domain reads EPEVTQTPSHQVTQMGQEVILRCVPISNHLYFYWYRQILGQKVEFLVSFYNNEISEKSEIFDDQFSVERPDGSNFTLKIRSTKLEDSAMYFCASSDRWLAGVTGELFFGEGSRLTVL.